The clone carrying this T cell receptor (beta chain) was detected ten times or more. The data were taken from a study of spatial heterogeneity in lung cancer. There are 18 residues in the CDR3. V lost 0 bases to trimming and J lost 0 bases; unmatched junction nucleotides: 7. Germline assignment: CDR1 LGHNA and CDR2 YSLEER. Time point given: sample taken at primary tumor resection. Unsorted samples of tumor, nontumor lung or frozen PBMC had their whole RNA sequenced. MiXCR, run by TCRdb on the 5' RACE reads, gives a single entry per CDR3 protein. The sample lists approximately 47,000 distinct CDR3 sequences, 7.5% to 8% occurring once.

The TCR comes from a female donor with early-stage non-small cell lung cancer. This sample comprised PBMCs, obtained at surgery. V gene TRBV4-3 combines with J gene TRBJ2-3; 9 nucleotides match TRBD2. CDR3 nucleotides: TGCGCCAGCAGCCAAGATTTTGGCGGGGGGGCGAGCACAGATACGCAGTATTTT. Its protein is CASSQDFGGGASTDTQYF.